This TCR beta chain was observed in a study of blood T cell repertoires in COVID-19. The wider study: The origin of the acute and convalescent COVID-19 samples was the United States, Italy and Spain. Sources were T cells, B-cell-depleted T cells, or PBMCs; the material itself was cDNA or gDNA.

Per the study methods: Amplification of reference gene primers provided the estimated nucleated cell counts. The protocol was immunoSEQ multiplex PCR, while the TCRdb copy is restricted to in-frame clones and leaves out a portion. That table gives V, J and clone size, and the DNA gave D and trimming. The sample yields tens of thousands of clones, about 63% seen once. CDR3 length: 15 amino acids. CDR1 MNHEY and CDR2 SMNVEV come from the germline V gene (reference sequence). Germline trimming cut 4 bases from V and 6 bases from J; bases unmatched to any gene: 9. The rearrangement joins TRBV27 to TRBJ1-2; 9 bases are shared with TRBD1. Sequencing was done on a sample of peripheral blood. This sequence was found in a woman in her 70s with acute or convalescent COVID-19. The CDR3 spells CASSYIPDRGDGYTF. CDR3 nucleotides: TGTGCCAGCAGTTACATCCCCGACAGGGGGGATGGCTACACCTTC.